This entry features one TCR beta chain sequence. Antigen specificity is unknown. The record originates from a study of shared clonotypes between healthy human individuals. Background on the study: Per-donor plates numbered three CD4 naive, three CD4 memory, two CD8 naive and one CD8 memory. Study results and caveats: With a handful of donors compared, 4% to 5% of naive CD4 clonotypes were shared.

In the CD4+ fraction, cells were divided into CD45RA+ naive and CD45RA-negative memory subsets. V gave up 10 bases and J gave up 3 bases, with 12 bases separating them. Germline V gives CDR1 MDHEN, CDR2 SYDVKM. The CDR3 totals 13 residues. It was 200 to 250 ng DNA, 28,000 or so T cell genomes, that sorted-subset replicate PCRs used. The table came from immunoSEQ multiplex PCR; TCRdb's copy has only in-frame clones and leaves some out. The sample includes about 1.5 million clones, 95% to 99% of them seen just once. The origin of this receptor is a man aged 30-40 years in good health. Sequenced sample: naive CD4+ T cells sorted from blood. The subset is: CD45RA+ positively selected. The gene calls are TRBV28 and TRBJ1-4; D ambiguous. The CDR3 DNA reads as TGTGCCACCGTGACGTCCGCTAATGAAAAACTGTTTTTT. It codes for CATVTSANEKLFF.